This T cell receptor beta chain was identified during a study of blood T cells in healthy people across ages. The CDR3 has 14 amino acids. Trimming took 4 bases from V and 7 from J, leaving 17 bases between them. Germline values: CDR1 SGHDT, CDR2 YYEEEE. A second PCR, run for about 7 to 11 cycles, used a sample-barcoded 5' primer plus a J-beta primer mix. Each CDR3 protein is one row after TCRdb ran MiXCR on the 5' RACE reads. The table records approximately 360,000 distinct CDR3 sequences, more than 45% of them present only once. Material: blood. The chain combines TRBV5-6 with TRBJ1-2; a weak D match, TRBD1 (5 bases). The sequence derives from a man in his sixties in good health. CDR3 protein: CASSRGAIASGYTF. The CDR3 region has the DNA TGTGCCAGCAGCAGGGGAGCTATCGCATCTGGCTACACCTTC.